Listed below are T cell receptor beta chains from one sample, sequenced in a study of blood T cell repertoires in COVID-19. The repertoire was sequenced with immunoSEQ multiplex PCR; TCRdb's copy has only in-frame clones and lacks some. The sample yields roughly 520,000 clones, approximately 88% seen once. Sequencing was performed on PBMCs or T cells enriched from blood (not recorded which). The receptors derive from a woman aged 40-49 years who had recovered from COVID-19. CDR3s include the opening cysteine and the closing phenylalanine or tryptophan. Each record gives: V gene, clone size, J gene, D gene, CDR3 protein, CDR3 DNA. The D gene is left open where the match is weak. Size tells how often a clone was seen (once, few, many) or the class of an expanded clone, and some rows leave it out.

>TRBV30|-|TRBJ1-1|-
CALTGLDTEAFF
TGTGCCTTAACAGGGCTGGACACTGAAGCTTTCTTT
>TRBV10-3|-|TRBJ1-3|-
CAISEQGTGNTIYF
TGTGCCATCAGTGAGCAGGGTACTGGAAACACCATATATTTT
>TRBV12-3/TRBV12-4|-|TRBJ1-5|-
CASSLSGNQPQHF
TGTGCCAGCAGTTTATCAGGGAACCAGCCCCAGCATTTT
>TRBV19|-|TRBJ2-5|TRBD2
CASSLRTRETQYF
TGTGCCAGTAGTCTCCGGACTAGAGAGACCCAGTACTTC
>TRBV7-8|-|TRBJ1-6|-
CASSLAEARNSPLHF
TGTGCCAGCAGCTTAGCGGAGGCGCGGAATTCACCCCTCCACTTT
>TRBV4-3|-|TRBJ1-6|TRBD1
CASSQEGWGQANSPLHF
TGCGCCAGCAGCCAAGAGGGGTGGGGACAGGCAAATTCACCCCTCCACTTT
>TRBV19|-|TRBJ2-1|TRBD2
CASSFLGTSGVEGGEQFF
TGTGCCAGTAGTTTCTTAGGGACTAGCGGGGTAGAGGGGGGTGAGCAGTTCTTC
>TRBV7-9|-|TRBJ1-5|-
CASSGGAGQKPQHF
TGTGCCAGCAGCGGTGGGGCAGGGCAAAAGCCCCAGCATTTT
>TRBV7-2|-|TRBJ1-4|-
CASSLATPGYNEKLFF
TGTGCCAGCAGCTTAGCCACTCCGGGATACAATGAAAAACTGTTTTTT
>TRBV3-1/TRBV3-2|-|TRBJ1-1|-
CASSHEQRTEAFF
TGTGCCAGCAGCCATGAGCAGAGGACTGAAGCTTTCTTT
>TRBV5-4|-|TRBJ2-5|TRBD1
CASSGRTGSTETQYF
TGTGCCAGCAGCGGACGGACAGGGTCGACGGAGACCCAGTACTTC
>TRBV12-3/TRBV12-4|once|TRBJ1-2|TRBD1
CASSLQGAEGYTF
TGTGCCAGCAGTTTACAGGGGGCTGAGGGCTACACCTTC
>TRBV18|once|TRBJ2-5|-
CASSPPGKQETQYF
TGTGCCAGCTCACCCCCAGGGAAACAAGAGACCCAGTACTTC
>TRBV11-3|-|TRBJ2-2|TRBD1
CASDGQGAYTGELFF
TGTGCCAGCGATGGTCAGGGGGCCTACACCGGGGAGCTGTTTTTT
>TRBV11-2|-|TRBJ2-7|-
CASSLGGGGEQYF
TGTGCCAGCAGCTTAGGAGGAGGCGGCGAGCAGTACTTC
>TRBV14|-|TRBJ1-1|-
CASSQGGPFTEAFF
TGTGCCAGCAGCCAAGGGGGGCCGTTCACTGAAGCTTTCTTT
>TRBV11-3|-|TRBJ1-6|-
CASSPRGVNSPLHF
TGTGCCAGCAGCCCCAGGGGAGTTAATTCACCCCTCCACTTT
>TRBV29-1|-|TRBJ2-3|TRBD2
CSVKRKREVTDTQYF
TGCAGCGTTAAAAGAAAGCGGGAGGTGACAGATACGCAGTATTTT
>TRBV7-9|-|TRBJ1-5|-
CASGSSGFVNQPQHF
TGTGCCAGCGGGTCATCAGGATTTGTCAATCAGCCCCAGCATTTT
>TRBV30|-|TRBJ2-1|TRBD2
CAWSHGGGGPAYNEQFF
TGTGCCTGGAGCCACGGGGGGGGAGGGCCCGCCTACAATGAGCAGTTCTTC
>TRBV6-2/TRBV6-3|-|TRBJ2-2|TRBD1
CASSYVPTGANTGELFF
TGTGCCAGCAGTTACGTTCCGACAGGGGCGAACACCGGGGAGCTGTTTTTT
>TRBV19|-|TRBJ2-1|-
CASSMTTSPMQFF
TGTGCCAGTAGTATGACGACTAGTCCAATGCAGTTCTTC
>TRBV7-2|-|TRBJ1-4|TRBD1
CASSPRGIRGATNEKLFF
TGTGCCAGCAGCCCCCGTGGGATCAGGGGGGCAACTAATGAAAAACTGTTTTTT
>TRBV4-1|-|TRBJ1-4|TRBD1
CASSQGDRDEKLFF
TGCGCCAGCAGCCAAGGGGACAGGGATGAAAAACTGTTTTTT
>TRBV6-2/TRBV6-3|-|TRBJ2-1|TRBD2
CASSYSASGSVDEQFF
TGTGCCAGCAGTTACTCTGCCAGCGGGAGTGTAGATGAGCAGTTCTTC
>TRBV14|few|TRBJ2-5|-
CASSQRVSETQYF
TGTGCCAGCAGCCAACGGGTGTCGGAGACCCAGTACTTC
>TRBV15|-|TRBJ2-3|TRBD2
CATSLNRLAGGSTDTQYF
TGTGCCACCAGCCTCAACCGACTAGCGGGAGGATCCACAGATACGCAGTATTTT